This T cell receptor (beta chain) was sequenced for a study of blood T cells in healthy people across ages. After removal of 2 bases from V and 7 bases from J, the junction contained 3 bases not matched to a gene. This CDR3 region has 14 residues. Together with a sample-barcoded 5' primer, a J-beta primer mix was included in a second PCR lasting about 6 to 11 cycles. TCRdb re-derived calls from the 5' RACE reads in MiXCR, one entry per CDR3 protein. The sample has 1.5 million or so distinct CDR3 sequences; under 55% are singletons. The chain employs TRBV12-3 or TRBV12-4 and TRBJ1-2; 11 bases match TRBD1. The sample comprised blood. This receptor was taken from a woman aged 18-29 years in good health. DNA of the CDR3: TGTGCCAGCAGTTTACGGGGGACAGGGGGTGGCTACACCTTC. It yields the protein CASSLRGTGGGYTF.